Listed below are T cell receptor beta chains from one sample, sequenced in a study of regulatory dendritic cells for organ transplantation. Generated by immunoSEQ multiplex PCR, the TCRdb table keeps only in-frame clones and is missing some. The sample carries about 30,000 clones, roughly 85% recorded once. Material for sequencing was naive CD4+ T cells from blood. The receptors come from a human donor in good health. Each CDR3 is given with its conserved first and last residue. A D gene is named only where the DNA matches it firmly. Clone size, where shown, is once, few, many, or a class for clones that have expanded.

D	J	V	size	CDR3	DNA
TRBD2	TRBJ2-1	TRBV6-5	-	CASSASSGGAGEQFF	TGTGCCAGCAGTGCCTCTAGCGGGGGGGCTGGAGAGCAGTTCTTC
-	TRBJ2-3	TRBV5-6	once	CASSPSTSTDTQYF	TGTGCCAGCAGCCCAAGCACGAGCACAGATACGCAGTATTTT
-	TRBJ1-6	TRBV2	-	CASRIGTNAPLHF	TGTGCCAGCAGGATCGGGACAAACGCACCCCTCCACTTT
TRBD1	TRBJ2-7	TRBV19	-	CASSMGTGSSYEQYF	TGTGCCAGTAGTATGGGGACAGGGTCCTCCTACGAGCAGTACTTC
TRBD1	TRBJ2-7	TRBV2	-	CASSRQGYEQYF	TGTGCCAGCAGCCGACAGGGCTACGAGCAGTACTTC
TRBD1	TRBJ2-4	TRBV4-1	-	CASSRDQGALGFSF	TGCGCCAGCAGCCGCGATCAGGGGGCGTTAGGCTTTTCATTC
-	TRBJ2-5	TRBV5-6	-	CASSFFGQRQETQYF	TGTGCCAGCAGCTTTTTCGGACAGCGTCAAGAGACCCAGTACTTC
TRBD1	TRBJ1-2	TRBV29-1	few	CSVGARGEGYTF	TGCAGCGTTGGGGCCAGGGGGGAAGGCTACACCTTC
-	TRBJ2-3	TRBV5-1	-	CASSLAGSTDTQYF	TGCGCCAGCAGCTTGGCAGGAAGCACAGATACGCAGTATTTT
-	TRBJ2-3	TRBV6-4	-	CASSAEGGGTDTQYF	TGTGCCAGCAGTGCGGAAGGAGGAGGCACAGATACGCAGTATTTT
TRBD2	TRBJ2-3	TRBV5-5	-	CASSAGLATDTQYF	TGTGCCAGCAGCGCGGGACTAGCGACAGATACGCAGTATTTT
TRBD1	TRBJ1-1	TRBV6-5	once	CASTSGTGGRGEAFF	TGTGCCAGCACGTCTGGGACAGGGGGACGGGGTGAAGCTTTCTTT
TRBD1	TRBJ1-1	TRBV5-1	once	CASSLASDRVMNTEAFF	TGCGCCAGCAGCTTGGCCTCGGACAGGGTCATGAACACTGAAGCTTTCTTT
-	TRBJ2-7	TRBV18	once	CASSPARTALAEQYF	TGTGCCAGCTCACCAGCGAGGACAGCTCTGGCTGAGCAGTACTTC
-	TRBJ2-4	TRBV11-3	-	CASSLAAGGGVYIQYF	TGTGCCAGCAGCTTAGCCGCAGGAGGAGGAGTTTACATTCAGTACTTC
TRBD1	TRBJ2-7	TRBV13	-	CASSLLLGLGQSTSYEQYF	TGTGCCAGCAGCTTATTATTGGGTTTGGGACAGAGTACTTCCTACGAGCAGTACTTC
TRBD1	TRBJ1-1	TRBV18	-	CASSPRGHSTEAFF	TGTGCCAGCTCACCCAGGGGGCATAGCACTGAAGCTTTCTTT
-	TRBJ1-2	TRBV19	-	CASRADYGYTF	TGTGCCAGTAGGGCAGACTATGGCTACACCTTC
-	TRBJ2-1	TRBV11-2	-	CASSLATYNEQFF	TGTGCCAGCAGCTTAGCCACATACAATGAGCAGTTCTTC
TRBD2	TRBJ2-1	TRBV5-1	-	CASSGGLAGGTLYNEQFF	TGCGCCAGCAGCGGGGGACTAGCGGGGGGGACCCTCTACAATGAGCAGTTCTTC
-	TRBJ2-2	TRBV9	-	CASSVDSSGELFF	TGTGCCAGCAGCGTAGATTCGTCCGGGGAGCTGTTTTTT
TRBD2	TRBJ2-1	TRBV5-1	-	CASSLGTSSYNEQFF	TGCGCCAGCAGCTTGGGGACTAGCTCCTACAATGAGCAGTTCTTC
-	TRBJ1-2	TRBV6-5	-	CASSPQGGEGYGYTF	TGTGCCAGCAGTCCGCAAGGAGGGGAAGGCTATGGCTACACCTTC
TRBD1	TRBJ1-2	TRBV7-9	few	CASSLVRDSYGYTF	TGTGCCAGCAGCTTGGTCCGGGACAGCTATGGCTACACCTTC
TRBD1	TRBJ1-2	TRBV6-5	once	CASAKEEGAFGYTF	TGTGCCAGCGCCAAAGAGGAGGGGGCATTTGGCTACACCTTC
TRBD1	TRBJ2-5	TRBV7-2	-	CASSLQQGAGETQYF	TGTGCCAGCAGCTTACAACAGGGGGCTGGAGAGACCCAGTACTTC
TRBD2	TRBJ2-3	TRBV5-1	-	CASSLSVAGGPATQYF	TGCGCCAGCAGCTTGAGTGTAGCGGGGGGGCCAGCTACGCAGTATTTT
-	TRBJ2-3	TRBV11-3	-	CASSLFGRGDTQYF	TGTGCCAGCAGCTTATTTGGTAGGGGAGATACGCAGTATTTT
TRBD2	TRBJ2-6	TRBV5-4	-	CASSPPGLSSSGANVLTF	TGTGCCAGCAGCCCTCCGGGACTATCGAGCTCTGGGGCCAACGTCCTGACTTTC
-	TRBJ2-4	TRBV5-1	-	CASSSQGAKNIQYF	TGCGCCAGCAGCTCACAGGGAGCCAAAAACATTCAGTACTTC
-	TRBJ2-1	TRBV9	-	CASSVQTASSYNEQFF	TGTGCCAGCAGCGTGCAGACAGCTAGCTCCTACAATGAGCAGTTCTTC
TRBD2	TRBJ2-7	TRBV7-2	-	CASSFGSGGAGQYF	TGTGCCAGCAGCTTTGGTAGCGGGGGGGCAGGGCAGTACTTC
TRBD1	TRBJ2-7	TRBV6-1	-	CASSGQGLEQYF	TGTGCCAGCTCCGGACAGGGCCTCGAGCAGTACTTC
TRBD1	TRBJ1-2	TRBV7-2	-	CASSPRQGSANYGYTF	TGTGCCAGCAGCCCGCGACAGGGTTCGGCTAACTATGGCTACACCTTC
TRBD2	TRBJ2-3	TRBV5-1	once	CASSWQLAGGGDTQYF	TGCGCCAGCAGCTGGCAATTAGCGGGGGGCGGGGATACGCAGTATTTT
-	TRBJ2-7	TRBV19	-	CASSDHRATYEQYF	TGTGCCAGTAGTGACCACAGGGCTACCTACGAGCAGTACTTC
-	TRBJ2-7	TRBV5-1	-	CASRGYGLEEREQYF	TGCGCCAGCCGTGGATATGGTCTAGAGGAGCGGGAGCAGTACTTC
TRBD2	TRBJ2-3	TRBV19	once	CASSIPSGGANTQYF	TGTGCCAGTAGTATACCTAGCGGGGGGGCTAATACGCAGTATTTT
TRBD1	TRBJ1-2	TRBV2	-	CASSESGTGANYGYTF	TGTGCCAGCAGCGAATCAGGGACAGGGGCTAACTATGGCTACACCTTC
TRBD2	TRBJ2-7	TRBV7-2	-	CASSPGSLAGVDEQYF	TGTGCCAGCAGCCCAGGGTCGCTAGCGGGGGTCGACGAGCAGTACTTC
-	TRBJ1-3	TRBV9	-	CASSPRDTPGNTIYF	TGTGCCAGCAGCCCCCGGGATACACCTGGAAACACCATATATTTT
TRBD1	TRBJ2-1	TRBV7-9	-	CASSSGQGFNEQFF	TGTGCCAGCAGCTCCGGACAGGGCTTCAATGAGCAGTTCTTC
-	TRBJ1-5	TRBV6-6	-	CASSYQDQPQHF	TGTGCCAGCAGTTACCAGGATCAGCCCCAGCATTTT
-	TRBJ2-1	TRBV10-3	once	CAISSGEGVAEQFF	TGTGCCATCAGTAGCGGGGAGGGGGTGGCTGAGCAGTTCTTC
TRBD2	TRBJ2-5	TRBV9	once	CASSVVSGGVRETQYF	TGTGCCAGCAGCGTAGTTAGCGGGGGAGTCCGGGAGACCCAGTACTTC
-	TRBJ2-3	TRBV6-1	-	CASSRREADTDTQYF	TGTGCCAGCAGTAGAAGGGAGGCGGATACAGATACGCAGTATTTT
-	TRBJ1-4	TRBV5-1	-	CASQVGGAFNEKLFF	TGCGCCAGCCAAGTTGGCGGGGCTTTTAATGAAAAACTGTTTTTT
-	TRBJ2-1	TRBV6-1	-	CASRSPVNEQFF	TGTGCCAGCAGATCCCCGGTCAATGAGCAGTTCTTC
TRBD2	TRBJ2-7	TRBV11-1	-	CASSPNGGSAEQYF	TGTGCCAGCAGCCCCAACGGGGGGTCGGCCGAGCAGTACTTC
TRBD1	TRBJ2-1	TRBV2	-	CASRGGQGSYNEQFF	TGTGCCAGCAGGGGGGGACAGGGCTCCTACAATGAGCAGTTCTTC
TRBD1	TRBJ2-2	TRBV19	-	CASSRKGTGAGELFF	TGTGCCAGTAGTAGGAAGGGGACAGGAGCCGGGGAGCTGTTTTTT
TRBD1	TRBJ1-1	TRBV5-1	-	CASSFGQGGTEAFF	TGCGCCAGCAGTTTTGGACAGGGCGGCACTGAAGCTTTCTTT
TRBD1	TRBJ1-3	TRBV28	-	CATNPPDRGPGNTIYF	TGTGCCACCAATCCCCCGGACAGGGGGCCTGGAAACACCATATATTTT
-	TRBJ2-3	TRBV5-4	-	CASSSRRVTDTQYF	TGTGCCAGCAGCTCCCGCAGGGTGACAGATACGCAGTATTTT
-	TRBJ2-5	TRBV2	-	CASRLDSQETQYF	TGTGCCAGCCGCCTGGACAGCCAAGAGACCCAGTACTTC
-	TRBJ1-2	TRBV5-4	-	CASSPRTGANYGYTF	TGTGCCAGCAGCCCACGGACGGGAGCTAACTATGGCTACACCTTC